This T cell receptor beta chain was profiled in a study of response to subunit inactivated influenza vaccine. Study outcomes and limitations: Authors suggested seasonal influenza vaccinations each recruit few new T cells.

TCRdb processed the RT-PCR reads anew with MiXCR; each CDR3 protein has one entry. This table has 700,000 to 800,000 distinct CDR3 sequences, about 18% appearing once. CDR3 length: 16 residues. Germline V gives CDR1 SGHTA, CDR2 FQGNSA. Trimming took 3 bases from V and 7 from J; bases not matched to a gene: 7. On this clonotype itself: Its specificity is not known.

Source: PBMCs from blood, taken more than 4 days after vaccination. The sequence was obtained from a man in his fifties who received an inactivated influenza vaccine. The J gene is TRBJ1-6, the V gene TRBV7-2, with 9 nucleotides matching TRBD1. The CDR3 loop reads CASSLFAGTGNSPLHF. CDR3 nucleotides: TGTGCCAGCAGCTTGTTCGCCGGGACAGGGAATTCACCCCTCCACTTT.